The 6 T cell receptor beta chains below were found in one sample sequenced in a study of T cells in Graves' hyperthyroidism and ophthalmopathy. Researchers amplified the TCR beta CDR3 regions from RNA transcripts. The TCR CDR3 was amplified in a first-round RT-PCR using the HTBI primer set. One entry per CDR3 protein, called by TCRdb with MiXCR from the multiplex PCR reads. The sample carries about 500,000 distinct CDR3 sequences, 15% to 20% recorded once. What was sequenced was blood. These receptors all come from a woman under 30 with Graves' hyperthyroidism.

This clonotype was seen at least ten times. The CDR3 DNA is TGTGCCAGCAGCCCGATGGGCTACGAGCAGTACTTC. Translating it yields CASSPMGYEQYF. V and J are TRBV13 and TRBJ2-7; the D is unclear. The CDR3 loop spans 12 amino acids. Germline CDR1 reads PRHDT; CDR2 reads FYEKMQ (reference sequence). The V gene lost 5 bases and the J gene lost 3 bases, with 8 bases spanning the gap.

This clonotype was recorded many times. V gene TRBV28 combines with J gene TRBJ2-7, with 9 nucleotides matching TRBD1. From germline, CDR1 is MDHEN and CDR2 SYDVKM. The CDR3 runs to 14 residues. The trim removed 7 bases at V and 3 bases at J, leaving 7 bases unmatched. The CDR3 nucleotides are TGTGCCAGCATTGGGGACAGGGCCATCTACGAGCAGTACTTC. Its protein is CASIGDRAIYEQYF.

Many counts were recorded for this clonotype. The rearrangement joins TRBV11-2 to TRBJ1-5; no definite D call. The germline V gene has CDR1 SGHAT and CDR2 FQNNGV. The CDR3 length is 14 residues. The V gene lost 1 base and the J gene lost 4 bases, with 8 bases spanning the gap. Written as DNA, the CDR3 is TGTGCCAGCAGCTTAGGGCGGGAAAATCAGCCCCAGCATTTT. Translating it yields CASSLGRENQPQHF. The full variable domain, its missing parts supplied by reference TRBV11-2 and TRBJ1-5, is EAGVAQSPRYKIIEKRQSVAFWCNPISGHATLYWYQQILGQGPKLLIQFQNNGVVDDSQLPKDRFSAERLKGVDSTLKIQPAKLEDSAVYLCASSLGRENQPQHFGDGTRLSIL.

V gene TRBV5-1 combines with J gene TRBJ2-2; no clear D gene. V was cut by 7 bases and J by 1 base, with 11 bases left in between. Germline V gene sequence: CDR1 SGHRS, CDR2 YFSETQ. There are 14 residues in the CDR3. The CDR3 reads CASARAGNTGELFF. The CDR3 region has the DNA TGCGCCAGCGCTAGGGCAGGGAACACCGGGGAGCTGTTTTTT.

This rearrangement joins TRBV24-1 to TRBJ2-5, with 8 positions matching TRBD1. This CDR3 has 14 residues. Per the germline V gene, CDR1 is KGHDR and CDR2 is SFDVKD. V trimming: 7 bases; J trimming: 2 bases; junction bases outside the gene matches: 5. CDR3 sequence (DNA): TGTGCCACCAGCCGGACAGGGATACAAGAGACCCAGTACTTC. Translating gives CATSRTGIQETQYF.

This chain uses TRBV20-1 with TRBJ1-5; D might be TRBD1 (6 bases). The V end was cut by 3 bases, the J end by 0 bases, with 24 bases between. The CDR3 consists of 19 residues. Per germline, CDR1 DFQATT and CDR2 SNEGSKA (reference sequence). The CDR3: CSARGYRVGSAYSNQPQHF. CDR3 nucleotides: TGCAGTGCTAGGGGCTACAGGGTCGGGAGTGCTTATAGCAATCAGCCCCAGCATTTT.